The 5 T cell receptor beta chains below were found in one sample sequenced in a study of blood T cell repertoires in COVID-19 (dated by TCRdb to the early 2020s). Library generation was performed with the immunoSEQ multiplex PCR assay. The clones in this table, taken by TCRdb from immuneACCESS, are in-frame only. Not every clone is retained; where verified, under half of the shortfall comes from an unresolved V gene, and the cause of the rest is unknown. A total of hundreds of thousands of clones appear in this sample, more than 75% of them only once. Roughly 1.6% of the sample lies in the top ten. The sequenced sample was PBMCs or T cells enriched from blood (not recorded which). The receptors stem from a woman aged 45-59 years who had recovered from COVID-19.

The chain's CDR3 is CASRTHQGNEQFF. The CDR3 bases are TGTGCCAGCAGGACGCATCAGGGTAATGAGCAGTTCTTC. The J gene is TRBJ2-1, the V gene TRBV7-9; D may be TRBD1 (5 bases). V was pared by 6 bases and J by 7 bases, with 13 bases between. Germline lookup yields CDR1 SEHNR and CDR2 FQNEAQ (reference sequence). The CDR3 is 13 amino acids.

The chain's CDR3 is CASSFPGAGYGYTF. Here the CDR3 DNA reads TGCGCCAGCAGCTTCCCAGGGGCGGGCTATGGCTACACCTTC. The chain couples TRBV5-1 to TRBJ1-2, with a tentative D call TRBD1 (6 bases). V was pared by 2 bases and J by 4 bases, with 12 bases between. Looked up from germline, CDR1 is SGHRS and CDR2 is YFSETQ. CDR3 length: 14 residues. The entire variable domain, with the rest obtained from reference TRBV5-1 and TRBJ1-2, is as follows: KAGVTQTPRYLIKTRGQQVTLSCSPISGHRSVSWYQQTPGQGLQFLFEYFSETQRNKGNFPGRFSGRQFSNSRSEMNVSTLELGDSALYLCASSFPGAGYGYTFGSGTRLTVV.

This clone was observed a few times. The rearrangement joins TRBV27 to TRBJ1-1; the D is unclear. In germline, CDR1 is MNHEY, CDR2 SMNVEV (reference sequence). The CDR3 extends over 14 amino acids. Trimming removed 3 bases from V and 1 base from J, with 9 bases in between. CDR3 nucleotides: TGTGCCAGCAGTTTCACGGGGTGGAACACTGAAGCTTTCTTT. Translation: CASSFTGWNTEAFF.

V usage is TRBV11-2 and J usage is TRBJ1-5; 8 nucleotides agree with TRBD1. Germline loops: CDR1 SGHAT, CDR2 FQNNGV. This CDR3 spans 14 amino acids. Germline trimming cut 5 bases from V and 5 bases from J; bases unmatched to any gene: 5. This CDR3 reads CASSPDRVDQPQHF. The CDR3 DNA follows: TGTGCCAGCAGCCCGGACAGGGTGGATCAGCCCCAGCATTTT.

A few counts support this clone. The chain employs TRBV5-1 and TRBJ2-3; 15 nucleotides agree with TRBD2. The CDR3 has 13 residues. The germline gives CDR1 SGHRS, CDR2 YFSETQ. The V and J ends lost 4 bases and 12 bases, in that order; junction bases with no gene match: 3. The CDR3 DNA reads TGCGCCAGCAGCACGGGACTAGCGGGAGGCCAGTATTTT. It encodes CASSTGLAGGQYF.